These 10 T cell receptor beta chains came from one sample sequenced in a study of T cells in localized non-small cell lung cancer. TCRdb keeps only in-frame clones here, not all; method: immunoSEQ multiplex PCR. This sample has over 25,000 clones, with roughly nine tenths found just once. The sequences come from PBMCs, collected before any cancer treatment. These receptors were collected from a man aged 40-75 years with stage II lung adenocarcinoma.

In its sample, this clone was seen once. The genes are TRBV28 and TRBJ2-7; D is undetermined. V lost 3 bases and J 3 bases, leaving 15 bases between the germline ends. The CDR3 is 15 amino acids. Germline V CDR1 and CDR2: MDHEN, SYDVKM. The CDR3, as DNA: TGTGCCAGCAGTTTCTCTGATCATACAAGCTACGAGCAGTACTTC. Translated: CASSFSDHTSYEQYF.

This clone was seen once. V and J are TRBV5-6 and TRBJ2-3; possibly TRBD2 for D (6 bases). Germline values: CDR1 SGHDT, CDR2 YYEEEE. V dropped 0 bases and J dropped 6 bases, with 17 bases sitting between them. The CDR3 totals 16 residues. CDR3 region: CASSLVRVLAGDTQYF. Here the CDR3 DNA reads TGTGCCAGCAGCTTGGTAAGGGTCCTGGCGGGGGATACGCAGTATTTT. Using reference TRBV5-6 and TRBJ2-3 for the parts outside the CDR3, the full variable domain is DAGVTQSPTHLIKTRGQQVTLRCSPKSGHDTVSWYQQALGQGPQFIFQYYEEEERQRGNFPDRFSGHQFPNYSSELNVNALLLGDSALYLCASSLVRVLAGDTQYFGPGTRLTVL.

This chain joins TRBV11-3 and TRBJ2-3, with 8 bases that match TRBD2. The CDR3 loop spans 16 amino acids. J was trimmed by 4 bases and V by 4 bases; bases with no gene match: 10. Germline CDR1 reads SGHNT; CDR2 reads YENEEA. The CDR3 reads CASSSQSGSAADTQYF. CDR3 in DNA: TGTGCCAGCAGCTCCCAAAGCGGGAGTGCCGCAGATACGCAGTATTTT.

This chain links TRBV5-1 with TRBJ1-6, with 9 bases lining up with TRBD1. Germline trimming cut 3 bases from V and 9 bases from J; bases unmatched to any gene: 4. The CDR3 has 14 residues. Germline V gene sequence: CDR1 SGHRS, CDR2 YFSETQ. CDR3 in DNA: TGCGCCAGCAGCTGGGGACAGGGCGGTTCACCCCTCCACTTT. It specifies CASSWGQGGSPLHF.

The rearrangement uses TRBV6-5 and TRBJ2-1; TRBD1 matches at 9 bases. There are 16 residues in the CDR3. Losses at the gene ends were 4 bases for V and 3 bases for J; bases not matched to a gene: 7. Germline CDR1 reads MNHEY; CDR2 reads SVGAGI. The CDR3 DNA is TGTGCCAGCAGTTCTGCCGGGACAGGGTACTACAATGAGCAGTTCTTC. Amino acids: CASSSAGTGYYNEQFF.

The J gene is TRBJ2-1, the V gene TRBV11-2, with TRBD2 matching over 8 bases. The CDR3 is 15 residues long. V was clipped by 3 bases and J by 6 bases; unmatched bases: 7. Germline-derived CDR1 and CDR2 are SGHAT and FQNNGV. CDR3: CASSFSGTHANEQFF. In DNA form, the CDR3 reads TGTGCCAGCAGCTTTAGCGGGACCCACGCCAATGAGCAGTTCTTC.

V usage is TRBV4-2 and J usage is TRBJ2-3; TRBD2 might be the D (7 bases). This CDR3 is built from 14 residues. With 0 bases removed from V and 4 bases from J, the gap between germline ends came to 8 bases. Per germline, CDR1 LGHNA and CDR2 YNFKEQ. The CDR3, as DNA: TGTGCCAGCAGCCAAGAAGGGGGGGCAGATACGCAGTATTTT. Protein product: CASSQEGGADTQYF.

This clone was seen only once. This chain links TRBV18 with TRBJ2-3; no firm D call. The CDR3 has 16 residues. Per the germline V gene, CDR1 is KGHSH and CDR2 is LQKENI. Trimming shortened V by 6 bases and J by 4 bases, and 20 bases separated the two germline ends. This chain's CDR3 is CASSPSSPLVADTQYF. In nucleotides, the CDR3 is TGTGCCAGCTCGCCAAGTAGCCCTCTAGTCGCAGATACGCAGTATTTT.

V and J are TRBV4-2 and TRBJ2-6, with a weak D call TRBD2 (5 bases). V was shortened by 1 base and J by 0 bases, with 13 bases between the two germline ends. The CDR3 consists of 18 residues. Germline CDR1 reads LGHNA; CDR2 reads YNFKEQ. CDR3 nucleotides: TGTGCCAGCAGCCAAGGGGCGTACAGCGGCTCTGGGGCCAACGTCCTGACTTTC. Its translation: CASSQGAYSGSGANVLTF.

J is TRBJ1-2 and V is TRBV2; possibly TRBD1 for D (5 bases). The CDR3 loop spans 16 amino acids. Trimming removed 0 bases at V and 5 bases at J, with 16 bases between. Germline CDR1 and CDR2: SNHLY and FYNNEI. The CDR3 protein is CASSEAVGQGWYGYTF. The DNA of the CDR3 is TGTGCCAGCAGTGAAGCGGTGGGGCAGGGATGGTATGGCTACACCTTC.